This passage covers 16 T cell receptor beta chains from one sample sequenced in a study of T cell responses to AZD1222 COVID-19 vaccine. Here immunoSEQ multiplex PCR was the method, and the copy in TCRdb shows in-frame clones only, minus some. The data show over 110,000 clones, with 90% to 95% seen just once and 5.1% held by the top ten. This material consisted of peripheral blood, taken on day 0 of AZD1222 vaccination. These receptors came from an adult in good health.

This rearrangement joins TRBV29-1 to TRBJ2-3; 8 bases are shared with TRBD2. This CDR3 region has 15 residues. Germline loops: CDR1 SQVTM, CDR2 ANQGSEA. The V and J ends lost 5 bases and 0 bases, in that order; junction bases with no gene match: 7. Here the CDR3 reads CSVTSGGGSTDTQYF. The CDR3 DNA is TGCAGCGTTACGAGCGGGGGCGGTAGCACAGATACGCAGTATTTT.

This clone was found once. This rearrangement joins TRBV3-1 (or the pseudogene TRBV3-2) to TRBJ2-3; perhaps TRBD2 as D (5 bases). The germline V and J ends were trimmed by 0 bases and 2 bases, with 9 bases remaining between them. The germline V gene encodes CDR1 LGHDT and CDR2 YNNKEL (reference sequence). This CDR3 spans 15 amino acids. The CDR3 protein is CASSQDPDFTDTQYF. In DNA form, the CDR3 reads TGTGCCAGCAGCCAAGATCCGGACTTCACAGATACGCAGTATTTT.

V usage is TRBV7-2 and J usage is TRBJ2-7, with TRBD1 as a possible D gene (6 bases). The CDR3 has 17 residues. The germline V and J ends were trimmed by 2 bases and 5 bases, with 22 bases remaining between them. In germline, CDR1 is SGHTA, CDR2 FQGNSA. The chain's CDR3 is CASSLMGLWQGRNEQYF. DNA for the CDR3: TGTGCCAGCAGCTTAATGGGTTTGTGGCAGGGGCGGAACGAGCAGTACTTC.

This chain uses TRBV10-3 with TRBJ2-5; D is unresolved. The germline V gene has CDR1 ENHRY and CDR2 SYGVKD. The CDR3 has 17 residues. Trimming shortened V by 2 bases and J by 1 base, and 17 bases separated the two germline ends. CDR3 sequence reads: CAISERFGSPAQETQYF. The CDR3 DNA sequence: TGTGCCATCAGTGAGAGGTTCGGTAGCCCCGCCCAAGAGACCCAGTACTTC.

This chain uses TRBV4-2 with TRBJ2-7; tentative D call: TRBD1 (6 bases). The germline V and J ends were trimmed by 5 bases and 0 bases, with 14 bases remaining between them. Germline values: CDR1 LGHNA, CDR2 YNFKEQ. The CDR3 has 15 residues. The CDR3 nucleotides are TGTGCCAGCAGCTCGGAACAGGGATTCTCCTACGAGCAGTACTTC. The encoded protein is CASSSEQGFSYEQYF.

The J gene is TRBJ1-2, the V gene TRBV28; D might be TRBD1 (5 bases). V shed 6 bases and J shed 8 bases, with 19 bases lying between them. In germline, CDR1 is MDHEN, CDR2 SYDVKM. The CDR3 contains 14 residues. In DNA form, the CDR3 reads TGTGCCAGCAGCCCCCCCGGGGACGGAGGGGGCTACACCTTC. Its protein is CASSPPGDGGGYTF.

Only one count was recorded for this clone. V is TRBV30 and J is TRBJ1-1; no firm D call. This CDR3 is built from 12 residues. Germline CDR1 GTSNPN, CDR2 SVGIG (reference sequence). Between the trimmed V and J ends, which lost 0 bases and 1 base, there was a span of 3 bases. CDR3 nucleotides: TGTGCCTGGAGTGTCTGGAACACTGAAGCTTTCTTT. It is translated as CAWSVWNTEAFF.

The chain recombines TRBV9 with TRBJ1-6, with TRBD1 matching 8 bases. The J segment lost 10 bases and the V segment lost 4 bases, leaving 7 bases of the junction unmatched. CDR1 is SGDLS and CDR2 is YYNGEE in the germline V gene. This CDR3 has 14 residues. The CDR3 sequence: CASSPDRGGSPLHF. In nucleotides, the CDR3 is TGTGCCAGCAGCCCCGACAGGGGAGGATCACCCCTCCACTTT.

J is TRBJ2-3 and V is TRBV7-9; no clear D. Germline loops: CDR1 SEHNR, CDR2 FQNEAQ (reference sequence). Trimming removed 5 bases at V and 0 bases at J, with 9 bases between. The CDR3 extends over 14 amino acids. The CDR3 loop is CASSPDGSTDTQYF. DNA for the CDR3: TGTGCCAGCAGCCCGGACGGAAGCACAGATACGCAGTATTTT.

This chain joins TRBV2 and TRBJ1-1, with D possibly being TRBD1 (5 bases). Germline values: CDR1 SNHLY, CDR2 FYNNEI. This CDR3 is 15 amino acids long. V shed 6 bases and J shed 5 bases, with 19 bases lying between them. The CDR3 bases are TGTGCCAGCAGCCTACCGCTGGGAGGGGCGACTGAAGCTTTCTTT. Its protein is CASSLPLGGATEAFF.

This chain joins TRBV28 and TRBJ2-4; TRBD1 might be the D (6 bases). V gave up 4 bases and J gave up 6 bases, with 10 bases separating them. The CDR3 is made up of 13 amino acids. Germline V gives CDR1 MDHEN, CDR2 SYDVKM. The CDR3 loop reads CASSSGGGNIQYF. The CDR3 region has the DNA TGTGCCAGCAGTTCTGGGGGCGGAAACATTCAGTACTTC.

The chain has TRBV6-6 and TRBJ1-1; a possible D gene is TRBD1 (5 bases). CDR3 length: 16 amino acids. Germline V gene data show CDR1 as MNHNY and CDR2 as SVGAGI (reference sequence). The V gene lost 7 bases and the J gene lost 4 bases, with 22 bases spanning the gap. CDR3 DNA: TGTGCCAGCACTTTAGGGGCAGGGCGATTCGGCACTGAAGCTTTCTTT. Its protein product is CASTLGAGRFGTEAFF.

The chain links TRBV7-2 to TRBJ2-7; TRBD2 aligns across 11 bases. CDR3 length: 14 amino acids. The junction had 9 bases not matched to a gene; V was cut back by 8 bases and J by 6 bases. Germline V gene lookup returns CDR1 SGHTA and CDR2 FQGNSA. In DNA, the CDR3 is TGTGCCAGCGGGGCTAATAGCGGGGGGGTCGAGCAGTACTTC. Protein sequence: CASGANSGGVEQYF.

The gene calls are TRBV7-9 and TRBJ1-6, with D uncertain. The germline V gene has CDR1 SEHNR and CDR2 FQNEAQ (reference sequence). CDR3 length equals 14 residues. V lost 2 bases and J lost 6, with 8 bases in between. The CDR3 sequence is CASSLPSFNSPLHF. The CDR3 nucleotides read TGTGCCAGCAGCTTACCCAGCTTTAATTCACCCCTCCACTTT.

This clone was seen only a few times. V and J are TRBV6-5 and TRBJ1-1, with D perhaps matching TRBD1 (5 bases). Germline loops: CDR1 MNHEY, CDR2 SVGAGI. V was cut by 8 bases and J by 4 bases, with 17 bases left in between. CDR3 size: 14 residues. The chain's CDR3 is CASRKRDLATEAFF. In DNA, the CDR3 is TGTGCCAGCCGGAAGCGGGACCTGGCCACTGAAGCTTTCTTT.

The chain uses TRBV5-1 and TRBJ2-7; 8 bases fit TRBD1. The V gene end was trimmed by 4 bases and the J gene end by 2 bases; junction bases not matched to a gene: 8. Germline V gene lookup returns CDR1 SGHRS and CDR2 YFSETQ. The CDR3 is made up of 15 amino acids. CDR3 sequence reads: CASSTPGTGAYEQYF. Here the CDR3 DNA reads TGCGCCAGCAGCACCCCCGGGACAGGTGCCTACGAGCAGTACTTC. The whole variable domain, remainder taken from reference TRBV5-1 and TRBJ2-7, is KAGVTQTPRYLIKTRGQQVTLSCSPISGHRSVSWYQQTPGQGLQFLFEYFSETQRNKGNFPGRFSGRQFSNSRSEMNVSTLELGDSALYLCASSTPGTGAYEQYFGPGTRLTVT.